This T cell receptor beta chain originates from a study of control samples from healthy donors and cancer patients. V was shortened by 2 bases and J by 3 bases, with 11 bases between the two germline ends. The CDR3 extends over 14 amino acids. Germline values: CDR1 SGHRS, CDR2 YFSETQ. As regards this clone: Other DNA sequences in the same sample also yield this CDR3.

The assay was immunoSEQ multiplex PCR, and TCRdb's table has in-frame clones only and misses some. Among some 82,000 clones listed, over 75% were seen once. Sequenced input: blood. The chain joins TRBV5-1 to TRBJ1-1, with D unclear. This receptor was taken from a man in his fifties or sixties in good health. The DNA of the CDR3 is TGCGCCAGCAGCTTTAAAGGGTTGGACACTGAAGCTTTCTTT. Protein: CASSFKGLDTEAFF.